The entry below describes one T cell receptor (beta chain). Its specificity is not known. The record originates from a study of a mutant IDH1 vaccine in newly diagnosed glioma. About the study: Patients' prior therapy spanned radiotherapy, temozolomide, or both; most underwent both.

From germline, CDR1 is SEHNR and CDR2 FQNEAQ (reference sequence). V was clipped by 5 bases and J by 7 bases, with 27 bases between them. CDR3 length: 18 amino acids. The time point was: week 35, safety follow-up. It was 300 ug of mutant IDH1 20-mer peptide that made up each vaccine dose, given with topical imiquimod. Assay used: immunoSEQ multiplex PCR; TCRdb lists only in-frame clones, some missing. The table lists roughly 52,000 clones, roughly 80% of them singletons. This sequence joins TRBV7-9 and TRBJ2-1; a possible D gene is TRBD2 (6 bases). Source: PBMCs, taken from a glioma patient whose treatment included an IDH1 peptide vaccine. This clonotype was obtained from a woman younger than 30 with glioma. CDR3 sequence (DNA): TGTGCCAGCAGCCCGATTAAGGACGGGGGACTCAAAGGGAATGAGCAGTTCTTC. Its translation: CASSPIKDGGLKGNEQFF. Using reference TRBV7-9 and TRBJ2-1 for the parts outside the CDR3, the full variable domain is DTGVSQNPRHKITKRGQNVTFRCDPISEHNRLYWYRQTLGQGPEFLTYFQNEAQLEKSRLLSDRFSAERPKGSFSTLEIQRTEQGDSAMYLCASSPIKDGGLKGNEQFFGPGTRLTVL.